The 11 T cell receptor beta chains listed next were all sequenced from one sample in a study of T cell repertoires in cytomegalovirus infection. What these receptors recognize is not known. TCRdb called the reads again in MiXCR, with one record for every CDR3 protein. The table records about 740,000 distinct CDR3 sequences, about 30% of them present only once. The sequenced sample was cultured PBMCs, obtained from culture after CMV antigen stimulation. These receptors were taken from a human donor in good health (CMV status not recorded). Some clones in this sample may be carry-over from other donors' samples.

This clonotype occurred many times. The chain combines TRBV7-6 with TRBJ2-5, with D possibly TRBD2 on 6 matching bases. Trimming cost V 4 bases and J 3 bases, with 15 bases left between them. This CDR3 spans 15 amino acids. Germline V gives CDR1 SGHVS, CDR2 FNYEAQ. DNA for the CDR3: TGTGCCAGCAGCTCCCCGGGCGGGATTAAAGAGACCCAGTACTTC. Translating gives CASSSPGGIKETQYF.

This clonotype showed up just a few times. The chain uses TRBV20-1 and TRBJ2-1; D remains ambiguous. The CDR3 runs 11 residues. The V gene lost 2 bases and the J gene lost 2 bases, with 1 base spanning the gap. Germline V gene data show CDR1 as DFQATT and CDR2 as SNEGSKA (reference sequence). The CDR3 bases are TGCAGTGCTAGACCCTACAATGAGCAGTTCTTC. Amino acids: CSARPYNEQFF.

The table lists this clonotype with many counts. The chain joins TRBV7-2 to TRBJ1-1; 9 positions match TRBD1. This CDR3 is 14 amino acids long. Germline lookup yields CDR1 SGHTA and CDR2 FQGNSA. V lost 6 bases and J lost 4; bases outside the gene matches: 6. The CDR3 DNA sequence: TGTGCCAGCAGACGGGACAGGGTACTCACTGAAGCTTTCTTT. It codes for CASRRDRVLTEAFF.

V usage is TRBV15 and J usage is TRBJ1-2; D might be TRBD1 (5 bases). V was trimmed by 5 bases and J by 5 bases, leaving 12 bases between them. The CDR3 length is 13 residues. Germline values: CDR1 LNHNV, CDR2 YYDKDF (reference sequence). This chain's CDR3 is CATSRDSNYGYTF. CDR3 coding DNA: TGTGCCACCAGCCGCGACAGTAATTATGGCTACACCTTC.

This rearrangement joins TRBV10-3 to TRBJ1-1, with TRBD1 matching over 9 bases. The ends lost 9 bases at V and 5 bases at J; junction bases unmatched: 7. Germline assignment: CDR1 ENHRY and CDR2 SYGVKD. The CDR3 contains 13 residues. CDR3 in amino acids: CAISTGGKTEAFF. CDR3 coding DNA: TGTGCCATTTCGACAGGGGGAAAAACTGAAGCTTTCTTT.

This clonotype came up once. This sequence joins TRBV4-1 and TRBJ1-1; no definite D call. V was trimmed by 4 bases and J by 7 bases, leaving 19 bases between them. This CDR3 spans 15 amino acids. Germline V lookup: CDR1 MGHRA, CDR2 YSYEKL. Written as DNA, the CDR3 is TGCGCCAGCAGCCGCCAGCCGAACACTGACGATGAAGCTTTCTTT. This codes for CASSRQPNTDDEAFF.

The chain uses TRBV6-2 or TRBV6-3 and TRBJ2-7; TRBD1 agrees at 9 bases. Germline V gives CDR1 MNHEY, CDR2 SVGEGT. V shed 4 bases and J 6 bases; nucleotides not matched to a gene: 4. The CDR3 sequence is 13 residues long. DNA for the CDR3: TGTGCCAGCAGTTCCACAGGGGGCCCCGAGCAGTACTTC. It yields the protein CASSSTGGPEQYF.

V and J are TRBV19 and TRBJ2-1; no reliable D call. With 3 bases removed from V and 9 bases from J, the gap between germline ends came to 6 bases. This CDR3 has 11 residues. CDR1 is LNHDA and CDR2 is SQIVND in the germline V gene (reference sequence). CDR3 coding DNA: TGTGCCAGTAGTATTTTGGGTGAGCAGTTCTTC. Translating gives CASSILGEQFF.

This clonotype was found many times. The V and J genes are TRBV7-2 and TRBJ2-7; 8 bases align to TRBD2. CDR1 and CDR2 (germline): SGHTA, FQGNSA. This CDR3 spans 18 amino acids. J lost 4 bases, V lost 5 bases, and 19 bases had no gene match. CDR3 residues: CASSLTGGGRQARYEQYF. The CDR3 DNA follows: TGTGCCAGCAGCCTCACGGGGGGGGGTCGGCAGGCGAGGTACGAGCAGTACTTC.

This clonotype was counted only a few times. V gene TRBV7-2 combines with J gene TRBJ2-1; D might be TRBD1 (6 bases). CDR3 length: 13 residues. Germline loops: CDR1 SGHTA, CDR2 FQGNSA. Trimming removed 7 bases at V and 9 bases at J, with 16 bases between. CDR3 nucleotides: TGTGCCAGCAACAGGGTGACAGCAAGTGAGCAGTTCTTC. Its protein is CASNRVTASEQFF.

The chain recombines TRBV11-2 with TRBJ2-5; a possible D gene is TRBD2 (6 bases). Germline V gives CDR1 SGHAT, CDR2 FQNNGV. Trimming cost V 5 bases and J 1 base, with 14 bases left between them. The CDR3 sequence is 15 residues long. CDR3 DNA sequence: TGTGCCAGCAGCCGAAAGGCGGGGACCCAAGAGACCCAGTACTTC. The encoded protein is CASSRKAGTQETQYF.